This T cell receptor beta chain was sequenced during a study of cytomegalovirus exposure and HLA in healthy donors. Trimming removed 1 base at V and 6 bases at J, with 16 bases between. The CDR3 extends over 16 amino acids. CDR1 LGHNA and CDR2 YNFKEQ come from the germline V gene. Primers for the PCR totalled 60 Vbeta and 13 Jbeta. Data came from immunoSEQ multiplex PCR; TCRdb stores just in-frame clones and leaves some out. The table lists some 90,000 clones, over 60% of them singletons. This rearrangement joins TRBV4-2 to TRBJ1-5; D call uncertain. The sequence derives from a man aged 35 to 55 in good health and CMV-seronegative. Sequencing was done on a sample of PBMCs. The CDR3 loop reads CASSQVSEASSQPQHF. The CDR3, as DNA: TGTGCCAGCAGCCAAGTATCCGAGGCTTCCAGTCAGCCCCAGCATTTT.